This is a list of T cell receptor beta chains from one sample in a study of blood T cell repertoires in COVID-19. Sequencing was performed with immunoSEQ multiplex PCR; in TCRdb, only in-frame clones are kept and a portion is missing. The table includes 200,000 to 250,000 clones, 80% to 90% detected once. The sequencing input was PBMCs or T cells enriched from blood (not recorded which). The receptors were sampled from a woman aged 25 to 39 who had been exposed to COVID-19. CDR3s include the opening cysteine and the closing phenylalanine or tryptophan. D genes are given only for firm matches. Where a row states a size, it is once, few, many or the class of an expanded clone; other rows omit it.

NA,TRBJ1-1,NA,TRBV3-1/TRBV3-2,CASSSAGGNTEAFF,TGTGCCAGCAGCTCCGCCGGGGGAAACACTGAAGCTTTCTTT
few,TRBJ2-7,TRBD1,TRBV7-3,CASSCTPGTGSSYEQYF,TGTGCCAGCAGCTGCACCCCCGGGACAGGCAGCTCCTACGAGCAGTACTTC
NA,TRBJ1-1,TRBD1,TRBV7-8,CASSSRQGAVNTEAFF,TGTGCCAGCAGCTCCCGACAGGGGGCTGTGAACACTGAAGCTTTCTTT
NA,TRBJ1-2,NA,TRBV5-1,CASSLGAYGYTF,TGCGCCAGCAGCTTGGGGGCTTATGGCTACACCTTC
NA,TRBJ2-5,TRBD2,TRBV5-5,CASSLASGMKETQYF,TGTGCCAGCAGCTTGGCTAGCGGGATGAAAGAGACCCAGTACTTC
NA,TRBJ2-1,TRBD2,TRBV9,CASSVELRETSYNEQFF,TGTGCCAGCAGCGTAGAATTGCGGGAGACGTCCTACAATGAGCAGTTCTTC
NA,TRBJ2-1,TRBD2,TRBV4-2,CASSQDLAGVVNEQFF,TGTGCCAGCAGCCAAGATCTAGCGGGAGTGGTAAATGAGCAGTTCTTC
NA,TRBJ1-5,TRBD1,TRBV10-3,CAISEGQGNQPQHF,TGTGCCATCAGTGAGGGACAGGGCAATCAGCCCCAGCATTTT
few,TRBJ2-2,NA,TRBV3-1/TRBV3-2,CATGLGVDNTGELFF,TGTGCCACCGGGTTAGGGGTGGATAACACCGGGGAGCTGTTTTTT
NA,TRBJ2-2,TRBD2,TRBV9,CASSVALTSSRPGELFF,TGTGCCAGCAGCGTAGCCTTGACTAGCTCCAGACCCGGGGAGCTGTTTTTT
NA,TRBJ1-4,NA,TRBV11-2,CASSLFGGLTTNEKLFF,TGTGCCAGCAGCTTATTCGGGGGGCTTACAACTAATGAAAAACTGTTTTTT
NA,TRBJ2-3,TRBD2,TRBV5-6,CASSLPSGSLDTQYF,TGTGCCAGCAGCTTGCCTAGCGGGAGTCTCGATACGCAGTATTTT
NA,TRBJ2-7,TRBD2,TRBV19,CASSIYRTSGAYEQYF,TGTGCCAGTAGTATCTATAGGACTAGCGGCGCCTACGAGCAGTACTTC
NA,TRBJ2-2,NA,TRBV27,CASSPPLARATGELFF,TGTGCCAGCAGCCCCCCTCTAGCACGGGCCACCGGGGAGCTGTTTTTT
NA,TRBJ2-1,NA,TRBV6-5,CASSYRRASSYNEQFF,TGTGCCAGCAGTTACCGGCGCGCTAGCTCCTACAATGAGCAGTTCTTC
NA,TRBJ2-2,TRBD1,TRBV5-1,CASSPWTGDTGELFF,TGCGCCAGCAGCCCCTGGACAGGGGACACCGGGGAGCTGTTTTTT
NA,TRBJ2-1,NA,TRBV6-5,CASRRDGGNNEQFF,TGTGCCAGCAGGAGGGACGGGGGAAACAATGAGCAGTTCTTC
NA,TRBJ2-5,NA,TRBV29-1,CSAATGNQETQYF,TGCAGCGCGGCGACGGGTAACCAAGAGACCCAGTACTTC
NA,TRBJ2-2,NA,TRBV11-2,CASSLATGELFF,TGTGCCAGCAGCTTAGCTACCGGGGAGCTGTTTTTT
NA,TRBJ1-2,TRBD1,TRBV5-6,CASSLQGAHGYTF,TGTGCCAGCAGTCTACAGGGGGCGCATGGCTACACCTTC
once,TRBJ2-1,NA,TRBV30,CAWSPGPGEQFF,TGTGCCTGGAGCCCTGGGCCTGGCGAGCAGTTCTTC
NA,TRBJ1-1,NA,TRBV11-2,CASSLPYPTEERTEAFF,TGTGCCAGCAGCTTACCTTACCCCACGGAGGAACGGACTGAAGCTTTCTTT